These T cell receptor beta chains were read from a single sample in a study of blood T cells in healthy people across ages. TCRdb itself ran the 5' RACE reads through MiXCR, one entry per CDR3 protein. The table lists approximately 1.5 million distinct CDR3 sequences, 35% to 45% of them singletons. Sequenced input: blood. These receptors originate from a woman between 18 and 29 years old in good health. Both conserved end residues are trimmed from each CDR3.

CDR3: ASRGGPEQF
J: TRBJ2-1
V: TRBV2

CDR3: SAISPRGNRYSDTQY
J: TRBJ2-3
V: TRBV20-1

CDR3: ASSARDWYQETQY
J: TRBJ2-5
V: TRBV11-2

CDR3: SAEGLSTDTQY
J: TRBJ2-3
V: TRBV20-1

CDR3: SVRGLNTEAF
J: TRBJ1-1
V: TRBV29-1

CDR3: ASSLDDATGEETQY
J: TRBJ2-5
V: TRBV5-1

CDR3: ASSVRDRGGGYT
J: TRBJ1-2
V: TRBV19

CDR3: ASSPRPSTNEQF
J: TRBJ2-1
V: TRBV7-2

CDR3: SARVEERVPYEQY
J: TRBJ2-7
V: TRBV20-1

CDR3: SVELSGDQPQH
J: TRBJ1-5
V: TRBV29-1

CDR3: ASSRLGGVNEQF
J: TRBJ2-1
V: TRBV12-3/TRBV12-4

CDR3: ASSARDRFQQY
J: TRBJ2-4
V: TRBV9

CDR3: SVVRGVAYNEQF
J: TRBJ2-1
V: TRBV29-1

CDR3: AISDTNTGELF
J: TRBJ2-2
V: TRBV10-3

CDR3: ASSLAGGFETQY
J: TRBJ2-5
V: TRBV7-9

CDR3: ASSQGSGLIYEQY
J: TRBJ2-7
V: TRBV4-3

CDR3: SGTGVETQY
J: TRBJ2-5
V: TRBV20-1

CDR3: AWRSGNTIY
J: TRBJ1-3
V: TRBV30

CDR3: ASSQGADLSEKLF
J: TRBJ1-4
V: TRBV4-3

CDR3: SAIGLAGFTDTQY
J: TRBJ2-3
V: TRBV20-1

CDR3: ASSLNNRVGNSPLH
J: TRBJ1-6
V: TRBV7-2

CDR3: ASTSSWGRGSHEQY
J: TRBJ2-7
V: TRBV7-9

CDR3: ASSYAESGYT
J: TRBJ1-2
V: TRBV6-2/TRBV6-3

CDR3: ASTGENEQF
J: TRBJ2-1
V: TRBV3-1

CDR3: ASSYNRGQQPQH
J: TRBJ1-5
V: TRBV12-3/TRBV12-4

CDR3: ASTPDRGRLGEKLF
J: TRBJ1-4
V: TRBV7-9